These 30 T cell receptor beta chains were sequenced from one sample in a study of vaccination and CD4 T cells after COVID-19. Oncomine TCR Beta short-read sequencing was applied to DNA from cultured CD4+ T cells. TCRdb reprocessed the PCR reads with MiXCR, giving one entry per CDR3 protein. The sample carries under 15,000 distinct CDR3 sequences, 55% to 80% recorded once. Treatment reported: approximately 11-day PBMC culture with coronavirus spike peptide pools or control peptides (ViraFEST assay). No antigens are known for them. This specimen consisted of CD4+ T cells from blood, cultured in vitro, obtained before SARS-CoV-2 vaccination. Receptors were obtained from a human donor who had recovered from COVID-19.

The chain joins TRBV6-5 to TRBJ1-2; TRBD1 aligns across 12 bases. CDR1 and CDR2 (germline): MNHEY, SVGAGI. The CDR3 is 16 amino acids. V gave up 4 bases and J gave up 4 bases; unmatched junction bases: 7. The CDR3 protein is CASSSNRDRGRYGYTF. The CDR3 coding sequence is TGTGCCAGCAGTTCGAACCGGGACAGGGGGCGCTATGGCTACACCTTC.

The CDR3: CASSPGPATEAFF. CDR3 nucleotides: TGTGCCAGCAGCCCCGGTCCGGCCACTGAAGCTTTCTTT. V is TRBV7-3 and J is TRBJ1-1; D unresolved. The germline V gene has CDR1 SGHTA and CDR2 FQGTGA. There are 13 residues in the CDR3. V was clipped by 5 bases and J by 4 bases, with 11 bases between them.

J is TRBJ2-5 and V is TRBV11-1; D unresolved. CDR3 length: 14 residues. Germline CDR1 reads SGHAT; CDR2 reads FQDESV (reference sequence). V lost 1 base and J lost 2, with 8 bases in between. The CDR3 nucleotides read TGTGCCAGCAGCTTAGATCACACGCAAGAGACCCAGTACTTC. Translating it yields CASSLDHTQETQYF.

The V and J genes are TRBV19 and TRBJ1-5; the match to TRBD1 covers 10 bases. V dropped 7 bases and J dropped 6; count of bases not matched to a gene: 6. CDR3 length: 14 residues. CDR1 and CDR2 from the germline V gene are LNHDA and SQIVND (reference sequence). CDR3 nucleotides: TGTGCCAGTAACCGGGACAGGGGATCTCAGCCCCAGCATTTT. It codes for CASNRDRGSQPQHF.

The chain uses TRBV20-1 and TRBJ2-1, with D possibly being TRBD2 (6 bases). Germline V CDR1 and CDR2: DFQATT, SNEGSKA (reference sequence). The CDR3 contains 12 residues. V was clipped by 6 bases and J by 6 bases, with 12 bases between them. Here the CDR3 DNA reads TGCAGTGCCTTAACTAGCAGCAATGAGCAGTTCTTC. It encodes CSALTSSNEQFF.

This clonotype was counted only a few times. The chain combines TRBV15 with TRBJ1-3, with 7 bases that match TRBD1. The CDR3 is made up of 14 amino acids. With V trimmed by 1 base and J by 7 bases, 4 bases remained unmatched. Germline lookup yields CDR1 LNHNV and CDR2 YYDKDF (reference sequence). The CDR3, as DNA: TGTGCCACCAGCAGAGGACAGGGTGGCAACACCATATATTTT. Protein sequence: CATSRGQGGNTIYF.

The chain employs TRBV20-1 and TRBJ2-3; 10 positions agree with TRBD2. J lost 2 bases, V lost 2 bases, and 4 bases had no gene match. The CDR3 totals 15 residues. Germline V gives CDR1 DFQATT, CDR2 SNEGSKA (reference sequence). CDR3 loop: CSARPGTSDTDTQYF. For the CDR3, the DNA is TGCAGTGCTAGACCCGGGACTAGCGACACAGATACGCAGTATTTT.

This clonotype was seen once. J is TRBJ2-2 and V is TRBV7-8; 7 nucleotides match TRBD1. Germline CDR1 SGHVS, CDR2 FQNEAQ. V shed 0 bases, J shed 5 bases, and the junction held 6 bases outside the gene matches. The CDR3 runs 16 residues. CDR3 amino acids: CASSLARQGQTGELFF. The CDR3 region has the DNA TGTGCCAGCAGCTTAGCGCGACAGGGTCAAACCGGGGAGCTGTTTTTT. The full variable domain, completed using reference TRBV7-8 and TRBJ2-2, is GAGVSQSPRYKVAKRGQDVALRCDPISGHVSLFWYQQALGQGPEFLTYFQNEAQLDKSGLPSDRFFAERPEGSVSTLKIQRTQQEDSAVYLCASSLARQGQTGELFFGEGSRLTVL.

V gene TRBV20-1 combines with J gene TRBJ2-2; no clear D. The germline V gene has CDR1 DFQATT and CDR2 SNEGSKA (reference sequence). The V and J ends lost 6 bases and 5 bases respectively, with 13 bases between them. The CDR3 is made up of 13 amino acids. CDR3 protein: CSAYIQGTGELFF. DNA for the CDR3: TGCAGTGCCTACATTCAAGGTACCGGGGAGCTGTTTTTT.

This chain joins TRBV19 and TRBJ2-1; 12 bases match TRBD2. Germline V gene lookup returns CDR1 LNHDA and CDR2 SQIVND (reference sequence). The junction had 5 bases not matched to a gene; V was cut back by 5 bases and J by 6 bases. The CDR3 extends over 15 amino acids. CDR3 in amino acids: CASSGGTSGPNEQFF. The DNA for the CDR3 is TGTGCCAGTAGTGGTGGGACTAGCGGGCCCAATGAGCAGTTCTTC.

The chain recombines TRBV7-2 with TRBJ2-4; D is undetermined. V was clipped by 2 bases and J by 8 bases, with 4 bases between them. CDR1 and CDR2 from the germline V gene are SGHTA and FQGNSA. This CDR3 has 11 residues. CDR3 coding DNA: TGTGCCAGCAGCTTAACAGACATTCAGTACTTC. Translating gives CASSLTDIQYF.

The V gene is TRBV6-2 or TRBV6-3, the J gene TRBJ1-5; D is possibly TRBD1 (5 bases). Germline-derived CDR1 and CDR2 are MNHEY and SVGEGT. This CDR3 spans 11 amino acids. The ends were cut back, 8 bases at V and 7 bases at J, with 9 bases in the middle. The CDR3 DNA is TGTGCCAGCTCTCAGGGACAGCCCCAGCATTTT. Protein sequence: CASSQGQPQHF.

The V gene is TRBV6-5, the J gene TRBJ2-7; 8 bases map to TRBD1. CDR1 and CDR2 (germline): MNHEY, SVGAGI. With V trimmed by 1 base and J by 1 base, 12 bases remained unmatched. The CDR3 loop spans 18 amino acids. The CDR3 here is CASSYWTGIVGPSYEQYF. The CDR3 region has the DNA TGTGCCAGCAGTTACTGGACAGGGATCGTAGGGCCTTCCTACGAGCAGTACTTC.

The V gene is TRBV20-1, the J gene TRBJ2-2; TRBD1 matches 7 bases. J gave up 5 bases and V 6 bases, and 6 bases lay outside the gene matches. Germline loops: CDR1 DFQATT, CDR2 SNEGSKA (reference sequence). The CDR3 is 13 amino acids. CDR3 protein: CSARGLRTGELFF. In DNA, the CDR3 is TGCAGTGCCAGGGGGTTGAGGACCGGGGAGCTGTTTTTT.

Details on this clonotype: An end of the junction does not agree with germline; a read error may underlie this. V and J are TRBV30 and TRBJ2-7, with TRBD2 matching 9 bases. Germline V gene lookup returns CDR1 GTSNPN and CDR2 SVGIG (reference sequence). The CDR3 covers 15 residues. In DNA, the CDR3 is TGTGCCTGGAGTGTACGAGCGGGAGGATCCTGCGAGCAGTACTTC. Its translation is CAWSVRAGGSCEQYF.

This chain joins TRBV6-2 or TRBV6-3 and TRBJ1-5; D might be TRBD1 (6 bases). The CDR3 is 17 amino acids. CDR1 and CDR2 (germline): MNHEY, SVGEGT. The ends were cut back, 2 bases at V and 3 bases at J, with 17 bases in the middle. The CDR3 DNA sequence: TGTGCCAGCAGTTACATTGACATCAGGGGCTCCAATCAGCCCCAGCATTTT. Translated, it gives CASSYIDIRGSNQPQHF.

The chain carries TRBV7-2 and TRBJ2-7; tentatively, D is TRBD1 or TRBD2 (5 bases each). V was shortened by 3 bases and J by 0 bases, with 15 bases between the two germline ends. The CDR3 runs to 16 residues. CDR1 is SGHTA and CDR2 is FQGNSA in the germline V gene. The CDR3 DNA follows: TGTGCCAGCAGCTTTGGATCCGGGGCCTACTCCTACGAGCAGTACTTC. Translated: CASSFGSGAYSYEQYF.

This clonotype appeared a few times. The V and J genes are TRBV6-1 and TRBJ2-2; 7 nucleotides line up with TRBD2. The CDR3 runs 11 residues. V was clipped by 10 bases and J by 13 bases; unmatched bases: 9. CDR1 and CDR2 (germline): MNHNS, SASEGT. CDR3: CATHSGTRLFF. The CDR3 DNA is TGTGCCACCCACAGCGGGACTCGGCTGTTTTTT.

The V and J genes are TRBV20-1 and TRBJ1-2; D is unresolved. Germline loops: CDR1 DFQATT, CDR2 SNEGSKA (reference sequence). The CDR3 has 13 amino acids. The V and J ends lost 6 bases and 4 bases respectively, with 15 bases between them. The CDR3 reads CSAKGGLSYGYTF. CDR3 sequence (DNA): TGCAGTGCCAAAGGCGGCCTTAGCTATGGCTACACCTTC.

V gene TRBV19 combines with J gene TRBJ2-7, with D possibly matching TRBD2 (6 bases). Germline V gene sequence: CDR1 LNHDA, CDR2 SQIVND (reference sequence). Trimming took off 4 bases at V and 6 bases at J, with 16 bases between the two ends. This CDR3 comprises 14 residues. The CDR3 DNA reads TGTGCCAGTAGTAGTAATAGGGACTCCCGCGAGCAGTACTTC. Translated, it gives CASSSNRDSREQYF.

This clonotype was seen a few times. V and J are TRBV6-5 and TRBJ1-2; perhaps TRBD1 as D (6 bases). V lost 2 bases to trimming and J lost 8 bases, with 21 bases between them. Germline-derived CDR1 and CDR2 are MNHEY and SVGAGI. This CDR3 region has 16 residues. CDR3 nucleotides: TGTGCCAGCAGTTACGATTGGAGTCCGGGGGCAAGAGGCTACACCTTC. Translating it yields CASSYDWSPGARGYTF.

The V gene is TRBV21-1, the J gene TRBJ2-1; TRBD2 reflects the table's D call only, with no check against the DNA. TRBV21-1 is an annotated pseudogene. This CDR3 region has 14 residues. CDR3: CASNRLAGVNEQFF. CDR3 nucleotide sequence: TGTGCCAGCAACCGACTAGCGGGAGTCAATGAGCAGTTCTTC.

The chain uses TRBV5-5 and TRBJ2-7; D may be TRBD1 (5 bases). Germline values: CDR1 SGHKS, CDR2 YYEKEE (reference sequence). This CDR3 has 14 amino acids. Trimming took off 0 bases at V and 3 bases at J, with 10 bases between the two ends. CDR3 in DNA: TGTGCCAGCAGCTTGGGTCCCAGGGTCTACGAGCAGTACTTC. This sequence encodes CASSLGPRVYEQYF.

This clonotype was recorded only once. V gene TRBV20-1 combines with J gene TRBJ2-3; no clear D gene. The germline gives CDR1 DFQATT, CDR2 SNEGSKA (reference sequence). The CDR3 has 14 residues. CDR3 bases: TGCAGGGCAATGACGGAGACTAGCACAGATACGCAGTATTTT. As protein: CRAMTETSTDTQYF.

This clonotype was counted between two and nine times. As DNA, the CDR3 is TGCAGTGCTAGAGATGCCGGGAGGGCCGGCACAGATACGCAGTATTTT. As protein: CSARDAGRAGTDTQYF. This sequence joins TRBV20-1 and TRBJ2-3; TRBD2 aligns across 8 bases. The CDR3 is made up of 16 amino acids. From germline, CDR1 is DFQATT and CDR2 SNEGSKA (reference sequence). With V trimmed by 0 bases and J by 1 base, 6 bases remained unmatched.

To note about this clonotype: Compared with germline, one end of the junction differs, possibly owing to a read error. The chain links TRBV2 to TRBJ2-3; 8 positions agree with TRBD2. The germline V gene encodes CDR1 SNHLY and CDR2 FYNNEI. CDR3 length: 15 amino acids. Written as DNA, the CDR3 is TGTGCCAGCAGTCAAGCGGGAGTTGGCACAGATACGCAGTATTTT. It is translated as CASSQAGVGTDTQYF. The full variable domain, with the rest looked up from reference TRBV2 and TRBJ2-3, is EPEVTQTPSHQVTQMGQEVILRCVPISNHLYFYWYRQILGQKVEFLVSFYNNEISEKSEIFDDQFSVERPDGSNFTLKIRSTKLEDSAMYFCASSQAGVGTDTQYFGPGTRLTVL.

The gene calls are TRBV7-8 and TRBJ2-2; D remains unclear. Germline V gene sequence: CDR1 SGHVS, CDR2 FQNEAQ. Trimming shortened V by 1 base and J by 7 bases, and 7 bases separated the two germline ends. This CDR3 is built from 13 residues. DNA for the CDR3: TGTGCCAGCAGCTTAGATTTCGGCGGGGAGCTGTTTTTT. Encoded protein: CASSLDFGGELFF.

The chain is built from TRBV20-1 and TRBJ1-5; weak D call: TRBD1 (5 bases). CDR3 length: 20 residues. The V end lost 3 bases, the J end lost 0 bases, and 27 bases lay between the germline ends. Germline lookup yields CDR1 DFQATT and CDR2 SNEGSKA (reference sequence). In DNA form, the CDR3 reads TGCAGTGCTAGCCTCGTCGCCGGGAGGGGAGGAATCGATAGCAATCAGCCCCAGCATTTT. Residues: CSASLVAGRGGIDSNQPQHF.

The chain employs TRBV28 and TRBJ2-7; tentative D call: TRBD2 (7 bases). The CDR3 runs 14 residues. Looked up from germline, CDR1 is MDHEN and CDR2 is SYDVKM. Between the trimmed V and J ends, which lost 5 bases and 6 bases, there was a span of 17 bases. CDR3 DNA: TGTGCCAGCAGTCCGCCGGGGGGCGCTTCCGAGCAGTACTTC. It is translated as CASSPPGGASEQYF.

The V call is TRBV3-1, the J call TRBJ2-7, with TRBD1 matching 9 bases. From germline, CDR1 is LGHDT and CDR2 YNNKEL (reference sequence). This CDR3 has 13 amino acids. Unmatched junction bases numbered 3, after V lost 4 bases and J lost 5 bases. CDR3 loop: CASSRGQGDEQYF. The CDR3 DNA follows: TGTGCCAGCAGCCGGGGACAGGGTGACGAGCAGTACTTC.